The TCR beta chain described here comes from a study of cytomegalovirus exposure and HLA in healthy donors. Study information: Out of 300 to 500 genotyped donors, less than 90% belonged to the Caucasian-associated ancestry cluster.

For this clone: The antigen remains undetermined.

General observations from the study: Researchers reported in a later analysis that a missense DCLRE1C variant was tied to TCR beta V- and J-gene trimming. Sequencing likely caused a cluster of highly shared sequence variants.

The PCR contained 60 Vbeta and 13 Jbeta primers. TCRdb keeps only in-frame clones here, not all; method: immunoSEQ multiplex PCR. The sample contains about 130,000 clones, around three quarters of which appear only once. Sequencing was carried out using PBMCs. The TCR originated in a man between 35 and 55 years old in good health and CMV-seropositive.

The CDR3 DNA reads TGTGCCAGCAGCGGTAGCGGCCTATACCAAGAGACCCAGTACTTC. It codes for CASSGSGLYQETQYF. The J gene is TRBJ2-5, the V gene TRBV7-3, with D possibly being TRBD2 (6 bases). The V and J ends lost 5 bases and 0 bases respectively, with 13 bases between them. Germline-derived CDR1 and CDR2 are SGHTA and FQGTGA. The CDR3 has 15 amino acids.